The 20 T cell receptor beta chains below were found in one sample sequenced in a study of OX40 agonist ivuxolimab in advanced cancers. Profiled with immunoSEQ multiplex PCR; TCRdb holds only in-frame clones, not every one. The data show about 80,000 clones, approximately 79% seen once. The input for sequencing was CD4+ or CD8+ T cells sorted from blood, taken in a trial of the OX40 agonist ivuxolimab. The receptors come from an adult with an advanced solid tumor such as melanoma, head and neck, liver or kidney cancer.

The chain employs TRBV4-2 and TRBJ1-1; a weak D match, TRBD1 (6 bases). V lost 0 bases and J 4 bases, leaving 15 bases between the germline ends. Germline V CDR1 and CDR2: LGHNA, YNFKEQ. This CDR3 comprises 16 residues. CDR3: CASSQDHREIGTEAFF. The CDR3 DNA follows: TGTGCCAGCAGCCAAGACCACAGGGAGATAGGCACTGAAGCTTTCTTT.

The V and J genes are TRBV6-5 and TRBJ1-2, with a possible D match to TRBD1 (5 bases). From germline, CDR1 is MNHEY and CDR2 SVGAGI. Deletions cut 6 bases from V and 6 bases from J, with 17 bases between. The CDR3 contains 14 residues. CDR3 in DNA: TGTGCCAGCAGACCGGGACCGCGTTGGGATGGCTACACCTTC. It is translated as CASRPGPRWDGYTF.

V usage is TRBV4-2 and J usage is TRBJ2-3; D remains ambiguous. The CDR3 runs to 15 residues. Per germline, CDR1 LGHNA and CDR2 YNFKEQ. The ends were cut back, 2 bases at V and 0 bases at J, with 9 bases in the middle. The CDR3 loop is CASSQSLGSTDTQYF. The CDR3 DNA reads as TGTGCCAGCAGCCAATCGCTTGGGAGCACAGATACGCAGTATTTT.

This clone appeared a single time. The chain is built from TRBV15 and TRBJ1-5; D is ambiguous. Between the trimmed V and J ends, which lost 6 bases and 2 bases, there was a span of 11 bases. This CDR3 contains 14 residues. The germline V gene encodes CDR1 LNHNV and CDR2 YYDKDF (reference sequence). The CDR3 reads CATSTTSRNQPQHF. The CDR3 nucleotides are TGTGCCACCAGTACGACGAGTCGCAATCAGCCCCAGCATTTT. The full variable domain, its missing parts supplied by reference TRBV15 and TRBJ1-5, is DAMVIQNPRYQVTQFGKPVTLSCSQTLNHNVMYWYQQKSSQAPKLLFHYYDKDFNNEADTPDNFQSRRPNTSFCFLDIRSPGLGDTAMYLCATSTTSRNQPQHFGDGTRLSIL.

This CDR3 reads CASSLGASTIYF. As DNA, the CDR3 is TGTGCCAGCAGCTTAGGTGCGAGCACCATATATTTT. J is TRBJ1-3 and V is TRBV11-3; unclear D gene. CDR3 length: 12 amino acids. The germline V gene encodes CDR1 SGHNT and CDR2 YENEEA. V lost 1 base and J lost 9, with 7 bases in between.

The CDR3 DNA reads as TGCAGTGCAAGCAACAGGGTTAGGCAGTACGTC. This encodes CSASNRVRQYV. The chain is built from TRBV20-1 and TRBJ2-7; weak D call: TRBD1 (6 bases). This CDR3 has 11 amino acids. Trimming took off 6 bases at V and 9 bases at J, with 15 bases between the two ends. Germline V CDR1 and CDR2: DFQATT, SNEGSKA (reference sequence).

The chain combines TRBV4-2 with TRBJ2-5; the D gene is possibly TRBD1 (6 bases). CDR3 length: 15 residues. V was shortened by 3 bases and J by 5 bases, with 16 bases between the two germline ends. CDR1 LGHNA and CDR2 YNFKEQ come from the germline V gene. The DNA for the CDR3 is TGTGCCAGCAGCCAGCAGGGGAGTCTCCCTGAGACCCAGTACTTC. This translates into CASSQQGSLPETQYF.

The chain uses TRBV9 and TRBJ2-1, with TRBD2 matching over 8 bases. CDR1 and CDR2 from the germline V gene are SGDLS and YYNGEE. The CDR3 is 17 residues long. V lost 0 bases and J lost 0; bases outside the gene matches: 5. CDR3 amino acids: CASSVGTSLSSYNEQFF. The CDR3 DNA is TGTGCCAGCAGCGTAGGGACTAGCTTGAGCTCCTACAATGAGCAGTTCTTC.

J is TRBJ2-2 and V is TRBV5-1, with TRBD1 matching over 8 bases. The CDR3 sequence is 15 residues long. CDR1 and CDR2 (germline): SGHRS, YFSETQ. V gave up 0 bases and J gave up 4 bases; unmatched junction bases: 2. The CDR3, as DNA: TGCGCCAGCAGCTTGGGTGGACAGGGCACCGGGGAGCTGTTTTTT. Translated, it gives CASSLGGQGTGELFF.

The chain is built from TRBV30 and TRBJ2-3; a weak D match, TRBD1 (6 bases). The CDR3 has 14 amino acids. The germline V and J ends were trimmed by 0 bases and 1 base, with 8 bases remaining between them. Germline CDR1 and CDR2: GTSNPN and SVGIG (reference sequence). CDR3 region: CAWSVGQRTDTQYF. The CDR3 DNA follows: TGTGCCTGGAGTGTGGGACAACGCACAGATACGCAGTATTTT.

The chain uses TRBV6-4 and TRBJ1-5; D is perhaps TRBD1 (5 bases). This CDR3 comprises 13 residues. Germline V gene sequence: CDR1 MRHNA, CDR2 SNTAGT. V lost 6 bases to trimming and J lost 3 bases, with 9 bases between them. CDR3 sequence: CASSAGLNQPQHF. DNA of the CDR3: TGTGCCAGCAGCGCGGGACTCAATCAGCCCCAGCATTTT.

The genes are TRBV7-2 and TRBJ2-7; D gene uncertain. The germline gives CDR1 SGHTA, CDR2 FQGNSA. Trimming took off 5 bases at V and 4 bases at J, with 6 bases between the two ends. The CDR3 has 11 amino acids. DNA for the CDR3: TGTGCCAGCAGCCCGAAGTACGAGCAGTACTTC. This translates into CASSPKYEQYF.

V and J are TRBV19 and TRBJ2-3, with 9 bases lining up with TRBD1. From germline, CDR1 is LNHDA and CDR2 SQIVND (reference sequence). The CDR3 spans 15 residues. With V trimmed by 6 bases and J by 1 base, 5 bases remained unmatched. CDR3 nucleotides: TGTGCCAGTAGACTACAGGGGGCGGGCACAGATACGCAGTATTTT. Translating it yields CASRLQGAGTDTQYF.

The chain recombines TRBV28 with TRBJ2-7, with a tentative D call TRBD1 (6 bases). V was shortened by 7 bases and J by 0 bases, with 10 bases between the two germline ends. CDR1 is MDHEN and CDR2 is SYDVKM in the germline V gene. CDR3 length equals 13 residues. The chain's CDR3 is CASTRTASYEQYF. The DNA for the CDR3 is TGTGCCAGCACTCGGACAGCCTCCTACGAGCAGTACTTC. Drawing the rest from reference TRBV28 and TRBJ2-7, the complete variable domain is DVKVTQSSRYLVKRTGEKVFLECVQDMDHENMFWYRQDPGLGLRLIYFSYDVKMKEKGDIPEGYSVSREKKERFSLILESASTNQTSMYLCASTRTASYEQYFGPGTRLTVT.

This rearrangement joins TRBV7-8 to TRBJ1-5; D gene unclear. V lost 1 base to trimming and J lost 5 bases, with 15 bases between them. Per the germline V gene, CDR1 is SGHVS and CDR2 is FQNEAQ. The CDR3 contains 16 residues. The CDR3 region has the DNA TGTGCCAGCAGCTTAGGGTTCCGGGCCACCGATCAGCCCCAGCATTTT. Protein sequence: CASSLGFRATDQPQHF.

The rearrangement uses TRBV27 and TRBJ1-1, with D possibly being TRBD1 (5 bases). The CDR3 length is 13 residues. Germline CDR1 reads MNHEY; CDR2 reads SMNVEV (reference sequence). Trimming removed 3 bases at V and 11 bases at J, with 16 bases between. CDR3 in amino acids: CASSFEVRGAAFF. The CDR3 DNA follows: TGTGCCAGCAGTTTCGAGGTGAGGGGTGCGGCTTTCTTT.

In its sample, this clone was seen a few times. The J gene is TRBJ2-5, the V gene TRBV7-3; 8 nucleotides align to TRBD1. The CDR3 loop spans 13 amino acids. V trimming: 5 bases; J trimming: 5 bases; junction bases outside the gene matches: 4. CDR1 is SGHTA, CDR2 FQGTGA, per germline. For the CDR3, the DNA is TGTGCCAGCAGCCACGACAGGGGCGAGACCCAGTACTTC. As protein: CASSHDRGETQYF. The full variable domain, completed using reference TRBV7-3 and TRBJ2-5, is GAGVSQTPSNKVTEKGKYVELRCDPISGHTALYWYRQSLGQGPEFLIYFQGTGAADDSGLPNDRFFAVRPEGSVSTLKIQRTERGDSAVYLCASSHDRGETQYFGPGTRLLVL.

This clone has more than one count but fewer than ten. The V gene is TRBV6-6, the J gene TRBJ1-1; D is undetermined. This CDR3 comprises 13 residues. From germline, CDR1 is MNHNY and CDR2 SVGAGI (reference sequence). V was shortened by 10 bases and J by 3 bases, with 15 bases between the two germline ends. The CDR3 here is CATTFGIDTEAFF. CDR3 nucleotide sequence: TGTGCCACTACCTTTGGAATTGACACTGAAGCTTTCTTT.

The V call is TRBV7-3, the J call TRBJ2-7; D gene ambiguous. In germline, CDR1 is SGHTA, CDR2 FQGTGA. V was clipped by 5 bases and J by 5 bases, with 10 bases between them. This CDR3 comprises 12 residues. CDR3 sequence: CASSPGRDEQYF. In nucleotides, the CDR3 is TGTGCCAGCAGCCCCGGGCGTGACGAGCAGTACTTC.

The chain links TRBV21-1 to TRBJ2-7; no check of the table's D call, TRBD1, against the DNA was made. TRBV21-1 is termed a pseudogene. The CDR3 totals 18 residues. The CDR3 sequence is CASSKAKQDELGSYEQYV. The CDR3 coding sequence is TGTGCCAGCAGCAAAGCGAAACAGGACGAATTGGGCTCCTACGAGCAGTACGTC.